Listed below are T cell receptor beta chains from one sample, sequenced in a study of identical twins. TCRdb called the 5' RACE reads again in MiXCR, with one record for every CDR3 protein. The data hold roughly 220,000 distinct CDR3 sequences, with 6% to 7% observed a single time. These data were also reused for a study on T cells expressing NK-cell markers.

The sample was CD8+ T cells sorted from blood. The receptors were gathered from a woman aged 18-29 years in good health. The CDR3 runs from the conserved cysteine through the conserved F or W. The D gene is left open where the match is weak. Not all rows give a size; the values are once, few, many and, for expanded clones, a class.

TGTGCCAGCAGCTTAGGGGAGGGCTCCGAGCAGTACTTC	CASSLGEGSEQYF	TRBV11-2	TRBJ2-7	many	TRBD2
TGTGCCAGCAGCTTTAGCGTGGGCGAGCAGTACTTC	CASSFSVGEQYF	TRBV12-3/TRBV12-4	TRBJ2-7	-	-
TGTGCCAGCAGCTATGCAGCGGGGGGGGCCCGAGAGACCCAGTACTTC	CASSYAAGGARETQYF	TRBV27	TRBJ2-5	few	TRBD2
TGTGCCAGCAGCCCCCTGGGGGGCCAGGGGATTCAGTACTTC	CASSPLGGQGIQYF	TRBV6-1	TRBJ2-4	few	-
TGTGCCAGCCGCCGGGGCAGCGGTGACTACGAGCAGTACTTC	CASRRGSGDYEQYF	TRBV7-9	TRBJ2-7	-	-
TGCGCCAGCAGTGACGCGGGGCCGACAGATACGCAGTATTTT	CASSDAGPTDTQYF	TRBV10-1	TRBJ2-3	-	-
TGCAGCGTTCTTGCCGAGTTAGGGTACAATGAGCAGTTCTTC	CSVLAELGYNEQFF	TRBV29-1	TRBJ2-1	many	-
TGTGCCAGCAAAGGCGGGCCCTACGAGCAGTACTTC	CASKGGPYEQYF	TRBV2	TRBJ2-7	few	-
TGTGCCACCAGCAGAGATCTAGCTTCGGGGAACGGGATCTATGGCTACACCTTC	CATSRDLASGNGIYGYTF	TRBV15	TRBJ1-2	few	-
TGTGCCAGTAGTATAGGCCTAGCGGCCACCTACGAGCAGTACTTC	CASSIGLAATYEQYF	TRBV19	TRBJ2-7	-	TRBD2
TGTGCCAGCAGGGGAGCAAGTCTTGAGCAGTTCTTC	CASRGASLEQFF	TRBV9	TRBJ2-1	-	-
TGCGCCAGCAGCCAAGACAGGGGATCCCCCTACGAGCAGTACTTC	CASSQDRGSPYEQYF	TRBV4-1	TRBJ2-7	-	-
TGTGCCAGCAGTTTCATCTCAGGGATTGAGCAGTTCTTC	CASSFISGIEQFF	TRBV6-5	TRBJ2-1	few	-
TGTGCCAGCAGCTTAGATGGTGGCAGAGGGGTTGGCGAGACCCAGTACTTC	CASSLDGGRGVGETQYF	TRBV7-9	TRBJ2-5	-	-
TGTGCCAGCAGCCAAGATCGGTTACAGAGCCCCTCCAATGAGCAGTTCTTC	CASSQDRLQSPSNEQFF	TRBV4-2	TRBJ2-1	few	-
TGCAGTGCTACTCCGCCCTCTTGGCACACCTTC	CSATPPSWHTF	TRBV20-1	TRBJ1-2	many	-
TGTGCCAGCAGCTTAGTTCGGGGGGGGGATGCTTTCTTT	CASSLVRGGDAFF	TRBV11-2	TRBJ1-1	-	-
TGTGCCAGCAGTGAAGCTGAAGGGGTCGTCGATGGCTACACCTTC	CASSEAEGVVDGYTF	TRBV6-1	TRBJ1-2	few	-
TGTGCCAGCAGCCCCCCAGGGGACTACAATGAGCAGTTCTTC	CASSPPGDYNEQFF	TRBV25-1	TRBJ2-1	many	-
TGCAGTGCTAGAGATCCCGGGTTCAGCTACACCTTC	CSARDPGFSYTF	TRBV20-1	TRBJ1-2	-	-
TGCGCCAGCAGCCCAGGGGGCTGGACTGAAGCTTTCTTT	CASSPGGWTEAFF	TRBV5-1	TRBJ1-1	few	TRBD1
TGTGCCAGCAGTGAAGCTCTGGGCGGTGAGCAGTTCTTC	CASSEALGGEQFF	TRBV2	TRBJ2-1	few	-
TGTGCCAGCAGTTTATTTCGGACAGGGGGCGGACTAGCTGGGCCCTACGAGCAGTACTTC	CASSLFRTGGGLAGPYEQYF	TRBV27	TRBJ2-7	many	TRBD1
TGTGCCAGCAGTTTAGGGGACATCTACGAGCAGTACTTC	CASSLGDIYEQYF	TRBV12-3/TRBV12-4	TRBJ2-7	-	-
TGCGCCAGCAGCCACCGACAGGGCCTCTATGAAAAACTGTTTTTT	CASSHRQGLYEKLFF	TRBV4-1	TRBJ1-4	few	TRBD1
TGTGCCAGCAGTTCCGACAGGGGGCATGGCTACACCTTC	CASSSDRGHGYTF	TRBV12-3/TRBV12-4	TRBJ1-2	many	TRBD1
TGTGCCAGCAGCGTCTACGGGGATATGGGGCAGCCCCAGCATTTT	CASSVYGDMGQPQHF	TRBV9	TRBJ1-5	few	-
TGTGCCATCGCGACAGGGGGCTACGAGCAGTACTTC	CAIATGGYEQYF	TRBV10-3	TRBJ2-7	-	TRBD1
TGCGCCAGCAGCCAAGGGACTAGCGGGAGGGACGAGCAGTACTTC	CASSQGTSGRDEQYF	TRBV4-1	TRBJ2-7	-	TRBD2
TGTGCCAGCAGTTCGCAGGGTGCTACTGAGCAGTTCTTC	CASSSQGATEQFF	TRBV27	TRBJ2-1	-	-
TGTGCCAGCAGCGATCTCGAGTTCGCGGGGGCCAACGTCCTGACTTTC	CASSDLEFAGANVLTF	TRBV7-8	TRBJ2-6	few	-
TGTGCCAGCAGCTGGGGTTCTCCGGGACTAGCGGGGGGTCGCTCCTACAATGAGCAGTTCTTC	CASSWGSPGLAGGRSYNEQFF	TRBV11-1	TRBJ2-1	-	TRBD2
TGTGCCAGCAGCGGGGTGTTGAATGATGAGCAGTTCTTC	CASSGVLNDEQFF	TRBV11-2	TRBJ2-1	few	-
TGTGCCAGCAGTTTTAACGTCGATCAACGGAGGGAGCAGTACTTC	CASSFNVDQRREQYF	TRBV12-3/TRBV12-4	TRBJ2-7	many	-
TGTGCCAGCAGTTTGGGGGGGCCCCAGCATTTT	CASSLGGPQHF	TRBV12-3/TRBV12-4	TRBJ1-5	few	-
TGTGCCAGCAGCTTCATATCGAGCCGGCCCGAGCAGTACTTC	CASSFISSRPEQYF	TRBV5-6	TRBJ2-7	-	-
TGTGCCAGCAGCTTAGCAGGGGGCCGTGAAGCTTTCTTT	CASSLAGGREAFF	TRBV7-9	TRBJ1-1	many	TRBD1
TGTGCCAGCAGCTTAGAGATTCGCGGGACCCTTCAAGAGACCCAGTACTTC	CASSLEIRGTLQETQYF	TRBV7-8	TRBJ2-5	many	-
TGTGCCAGCAGCCTCGCAAGCGCCGATGGGGACAGCGTTGGGCGCACCTTC	CASSLASADGDSVGRTF	TRBV4-2	TRBJ1-2	many	TRBD1
TGTGCCAGCAGTTTTAATGTTGGGCAGTCCTACGAGCAGTACTTC	CASSFNVGQSYEQYF	TRBV12-3/TRBV12-4	TRBJ2-7	many	-
TGTGCCAGCAAAGCGAGTACCTACGAGCAGTACTTC	CASKASTYEQYF	TRBV6-5	TRBJ2-7	few	-
TGTGCCAGCAGAGCAGGACAGGGCTACGAGCAGTACTTC	CASRAGQGYEQYF	TRBV6-1	TRBJ2-7	few	TRBD1
TGTGCCAGCAGTTTATATTGGCGGGAACTTGACAATGAGCAGTTCTTC	CASSLYWRELDNEQFF	TRBV27	TRBJ2-1	-	-
TGTGCCAGCAGTTTGGGAGACGTAGGCTATGGCTACACCTTC	CASSLGDVGYGYTF	TRBV12-3/TRBV12-4	TRBJ1-2	few	-
TGCGCCAGCACCGAAGGGGGCGGGATGCAAGAGACCCAGTACTTC	CASTEGGGMQETQYF	TRBV5-1	TRBJ2-5	many	-
TGTGCCAGCCCGGACAGGGCCCGCACAGATACGCAGTATTTT	CASPDRARTDTQYF	TRBV2	TRBJ2-3	-	TRBD1